This paragraph reports one T cell receptor (beta chain). This sample is part of a study of CXCR3-negative and CXCR3-positive naive CD8 T cells. CDR1 is SGHDN, CDR2 FVKESK, per germline. This CDR3 contains 12 residues. The CD45RO-CCR7+CD27+CD95- phenotype denoted naive CD8+ T cells. In preparing the TRB cDNA libraries, 5' RACE with UMI labels was used. TCRdb re-called the 5' RACE reads; every CDR3 protein appears as one record, without DNA. This repertoire includes around 60,000 distinct CDR3 sequences. This TCR derives from a human donor in good health. Some clones in this sample may be carry-over from other donors' samples. Source material: naive CXCR3- CD8+ T cells from blood. The subset here: CD45RO-CCR7+CD27+CD95- naive CD8+ T cells lacking CXCR3 (TNR3-). The rearrangement uses TRBV14 and TRBJ2-3. The CDR3: CASSHSTDTQYF.